The present entry profiles one TCR beta chain with its context. Its cognate antigen is unknown. The TCRbeta library incorporated unique molecular identifiers. Each CDR3 protein is one row after TCRdb ran MiXCR on the PCR reads. Of about 200,000 distinct CDR3 sequences listed, roughly 18% are singletons. This record belongs to a study of T-cell reconstitution after alpha-beta-depleted transplantation in children. General study points: There were reportedly several hundred expanded graft clones from which alpha-beta T cells came about two months after transplant. T cells produced anew were the main source of T-cell counts and diversity one year after transplant.

The CDR3 totals 14 residues. Trimming took 5 bases from V and 0 from J, leaving 11 bases between them. Per the germline V gene, CDR1 is MNHEY and CDR2 is SMNVEV (reference sequence). The sequence was obtained from a male patient under 10 years old who had a stem cell transplant for acute lymphoblastic leukemia, so the T cells may come from the graft donor. Sample: PBMCs, mostly from graft donor cells, taken 360 days after TCRalphabeta/CD19-depleted stem cell transplant. The V and J genes are TRBV27 and TRBJ2-7, with a tentative D call TRBD2 (6 bases). The DNA of the CDR3 is TGTGCCAGCAGTGTGGGACTTCTCTCCTACGAGCAGTACTTC. Translation gives CASSVGLLSYEQYF.